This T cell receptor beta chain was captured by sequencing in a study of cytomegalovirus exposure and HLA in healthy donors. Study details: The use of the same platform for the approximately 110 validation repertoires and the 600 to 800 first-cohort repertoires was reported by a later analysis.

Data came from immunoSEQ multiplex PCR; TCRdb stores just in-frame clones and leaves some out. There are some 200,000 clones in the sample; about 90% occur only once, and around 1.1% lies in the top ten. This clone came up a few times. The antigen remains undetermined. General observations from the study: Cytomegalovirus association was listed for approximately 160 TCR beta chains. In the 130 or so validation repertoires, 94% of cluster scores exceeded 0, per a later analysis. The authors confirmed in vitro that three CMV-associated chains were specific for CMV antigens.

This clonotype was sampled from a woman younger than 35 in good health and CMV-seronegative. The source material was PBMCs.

CDR3 residues: CASSAGQVYGYTF. DNA of the CDR3: TGTGCCAGCAGTGCGGGACAGGTCTATGGCTACACCTTC. The rearrangement uses TRBV2 and TRBJ1-2; 8 bases line up with TRBD1. Germline CDR1 SNHLY, CDR2 FYNNEI. The CDR3 spans 13 residues. V was clipped by 4 bases and J by 4 bases; unmatched bases: 2.